Here is one T cell receptor beta chain with its context. Its antigen is unknown. Using immunoSEQ multiplex PCR, the repertoire was profiled, and TCRdb retains in-frame clones only, with some absent. Of 25,000 or so clones listed, approximately 80% were seen once; the top ten hold 0.1%. The data were obtained in a study of regulatory dendritic cells for organ transplantation. CDR3 length: 15 residues. The V gene end was trimmed by 8 bases and the J gene end by 1 base; junction bases not matched to a gene: 9. Germline CDR1 reads SGHNT; CDR2 reads YYREEE (reference sequence). Study findings and constraints: Memory CD8+ T cells were the most oligoclonal; naive cells were highly diverse.

CD4+ or CD8+ T cells were sorted as naive CD45RA+ or memory CD45RO+. Sequenced input: naive CD4+ T cells from blood. Subset here: CD45RA+ naive T cells. This TCR came from a human donor in good health. The chain has TRBV5-4 and TRBJ2-3, with 8 positions matching TRBD2. The DNA of the CDR3 is TGTGCCAGTCAAATCGGGGGGGCCCGCACAGATACGCAGTATTTT. Amino acids: CASQIGGARTDTQYF.